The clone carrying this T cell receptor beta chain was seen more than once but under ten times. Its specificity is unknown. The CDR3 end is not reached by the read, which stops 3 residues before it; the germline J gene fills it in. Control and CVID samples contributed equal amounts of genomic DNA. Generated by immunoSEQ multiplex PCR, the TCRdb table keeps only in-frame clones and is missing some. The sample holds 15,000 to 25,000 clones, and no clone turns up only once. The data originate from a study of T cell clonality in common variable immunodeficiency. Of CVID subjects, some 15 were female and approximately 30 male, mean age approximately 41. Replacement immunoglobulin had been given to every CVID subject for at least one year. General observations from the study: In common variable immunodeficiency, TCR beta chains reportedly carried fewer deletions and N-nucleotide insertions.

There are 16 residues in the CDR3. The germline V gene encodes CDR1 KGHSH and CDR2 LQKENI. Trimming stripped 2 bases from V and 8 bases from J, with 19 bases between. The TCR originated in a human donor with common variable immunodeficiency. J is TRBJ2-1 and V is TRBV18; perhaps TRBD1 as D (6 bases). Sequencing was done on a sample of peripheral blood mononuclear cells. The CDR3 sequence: CASSPTGQALGYEQFF. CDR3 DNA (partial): TGTGCCAGCTCACCAACGGGACAAGCGTTGGGGTATGAG.